The entry below describes one T cell receptor (beta chain). Antigen specificity is unknown. With around 450 ng total RNA as template and a constant-region primer, TCR beta cDNA was made. Sequencing libraries for TCR beta derived from three nested multiplex PCR rounds that used slightly modified ARM-PCR. PCR rounds one and two used TRBV1-TRBV30 forward primers with a C-beta reverse primer for 10 cycles each. In TCRdb, the multiplex PCR reads were re-called with MiXCR into one record per CDR3 protein. The sample lists roughly 91,000 distinct CDR3 sequences, more than 60% occurring once. The data are from a study of tumor-infiltrating lymphocytes in primary liver carcinoma. Investigators took RNA and DNA out together from 20-30 mg of unsorted bulk tissue. Study-wide results and limits: Only about 7-24% of top clones spanned all five tumor regions. It was tumor-adjacent and tumor-blood pairs that overlapped less than tumor region pairs did.

The CDR3 sequence is 17 residues long. From germline, CDR1 is SGHAT and CDR2 FQNNGV. The V end lost 5 bases, the J end lost 6 bases, and 23 bases lay between the germline ends. Sequences were obtained from liver tumor tissue from sampling region 5. Subset denoted: tumor region T5, tumor centre. The receptor was derived from a woman in her sixties with primary liver carcinoma and hepatitis B virus infection. The chain joins TRBV11-2 to TRBJ2-1; possibly TRBD2 for D (6 bases). CDR3 region: CASSVGTGVMSANEQFF. In nucleotides, the CDR3 is TGTGCCAGCAGCGTCGGAACGGGGGTCATGTCGGCCAATGAGCAGTTCTTC.